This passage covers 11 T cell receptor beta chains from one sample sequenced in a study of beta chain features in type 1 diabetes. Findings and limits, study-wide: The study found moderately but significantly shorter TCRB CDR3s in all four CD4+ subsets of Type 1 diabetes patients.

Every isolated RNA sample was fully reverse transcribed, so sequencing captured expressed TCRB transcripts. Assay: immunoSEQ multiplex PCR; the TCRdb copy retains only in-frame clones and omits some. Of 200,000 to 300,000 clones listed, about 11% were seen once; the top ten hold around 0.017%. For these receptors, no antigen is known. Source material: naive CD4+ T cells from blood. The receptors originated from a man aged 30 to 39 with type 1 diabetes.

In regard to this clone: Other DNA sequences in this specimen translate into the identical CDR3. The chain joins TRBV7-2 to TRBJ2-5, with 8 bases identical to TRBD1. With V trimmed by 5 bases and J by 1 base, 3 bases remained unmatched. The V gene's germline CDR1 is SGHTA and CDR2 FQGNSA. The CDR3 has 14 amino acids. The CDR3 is CASSPDRGQETQYF. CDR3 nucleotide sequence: TGTGCCAGCAGCCCCGACAGGGGCCAAGAGACCCAGTACTTC.

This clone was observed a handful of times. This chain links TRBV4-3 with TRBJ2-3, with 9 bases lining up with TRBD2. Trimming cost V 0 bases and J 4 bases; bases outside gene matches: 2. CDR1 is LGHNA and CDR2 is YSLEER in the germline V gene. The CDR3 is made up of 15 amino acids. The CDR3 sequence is CASSQERGGADTQYF. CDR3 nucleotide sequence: TGCGCCAGCAGCCAAGAGCGGGGGGGCGCAGATACGCAGTATTTT.

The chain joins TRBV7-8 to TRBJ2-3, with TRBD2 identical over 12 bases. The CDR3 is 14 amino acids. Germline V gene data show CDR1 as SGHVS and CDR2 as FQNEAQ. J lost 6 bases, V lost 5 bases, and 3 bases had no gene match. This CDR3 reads CASSRTSGEDTQYF. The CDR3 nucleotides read TGTGCCAGCAGCCGGACTAGCGGGGAGGATACGCAGTATTTT.

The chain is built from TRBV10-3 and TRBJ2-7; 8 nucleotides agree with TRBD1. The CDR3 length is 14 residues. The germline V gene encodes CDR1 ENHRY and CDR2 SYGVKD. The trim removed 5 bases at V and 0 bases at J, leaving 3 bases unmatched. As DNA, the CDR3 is TGTGCCATCAGTCCGGGACAGGACTCCTACGAGCAGTACTTC. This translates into CAISPGQDSYEQYF.

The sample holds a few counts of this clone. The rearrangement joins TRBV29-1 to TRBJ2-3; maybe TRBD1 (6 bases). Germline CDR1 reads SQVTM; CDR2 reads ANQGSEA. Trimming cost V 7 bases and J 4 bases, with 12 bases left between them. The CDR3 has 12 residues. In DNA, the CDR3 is TGCAGCGGGGGGCCGCCATCAGATACGCAGTATTTT. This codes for CSGGPPSDTQYF.

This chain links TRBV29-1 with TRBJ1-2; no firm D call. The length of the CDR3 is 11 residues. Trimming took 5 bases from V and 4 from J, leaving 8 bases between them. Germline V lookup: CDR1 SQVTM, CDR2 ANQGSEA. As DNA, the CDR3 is TGCAGCGTTTCAGGTCTCTATGGCTACACCTTC. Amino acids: CSVSGLYGYTF.

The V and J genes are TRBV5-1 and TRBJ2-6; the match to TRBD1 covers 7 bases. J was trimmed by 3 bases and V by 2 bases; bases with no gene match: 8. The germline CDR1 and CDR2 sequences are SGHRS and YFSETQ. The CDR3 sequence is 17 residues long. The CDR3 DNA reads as TGCGCCAGCAGCTTAGACAGGGCGGCACGTGGGGCCAACGTCCTGACTTTC. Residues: CASSLDRAARGANVLTF.

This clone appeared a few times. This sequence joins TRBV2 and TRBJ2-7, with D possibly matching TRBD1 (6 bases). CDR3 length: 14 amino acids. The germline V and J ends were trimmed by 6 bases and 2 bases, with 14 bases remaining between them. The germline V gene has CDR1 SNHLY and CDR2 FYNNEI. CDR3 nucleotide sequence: TGTGCCAGCAGCCCTAATGGACAGCCCTACGAGCAGTACTTC. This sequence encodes CASSPNGQPYEQYF.

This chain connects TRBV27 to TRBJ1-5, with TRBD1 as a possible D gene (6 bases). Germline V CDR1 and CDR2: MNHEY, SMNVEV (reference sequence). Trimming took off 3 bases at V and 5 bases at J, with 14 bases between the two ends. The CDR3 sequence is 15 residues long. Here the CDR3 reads CASSFEGVAHQPQHF. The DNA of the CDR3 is TGTGCCAGCAGTTTCGAGGGGGTAGCTCATCAGCCCCAGCATTTT.

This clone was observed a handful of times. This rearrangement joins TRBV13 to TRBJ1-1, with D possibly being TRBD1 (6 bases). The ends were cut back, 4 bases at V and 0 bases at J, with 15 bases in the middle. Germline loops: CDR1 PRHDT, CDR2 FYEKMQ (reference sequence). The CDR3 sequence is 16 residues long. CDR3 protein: CASSYPGHRMNTEAFF. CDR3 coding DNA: TGTGCCAGCAGCTACCCGGGACACAGAATGAACACTGAAGCTTTCTTT.

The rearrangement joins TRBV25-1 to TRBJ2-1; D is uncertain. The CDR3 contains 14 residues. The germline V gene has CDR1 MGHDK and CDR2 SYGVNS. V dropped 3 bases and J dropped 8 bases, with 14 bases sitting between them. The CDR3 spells CASSDDLRGDEQFF. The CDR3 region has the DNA TGTGCCAGCAGTGATGACCTAAGAGGCGATGAGCAGTTCTTC.